These 23 T cell receptor beta chains originate from one sample sequenced in a study of shared clonotypes between healthy human individuals. Clones were sequenced by immunoSEQ multiplex PCR, and TCRdb holds only the in-frame ones, with some missing. The repertoire consists of more than 450,000 clones, with approximately 85% occurring once and the leading ten covering over 10%. Material: PBMCs. All receptors derive from a woman in her forties in good health. Some clones in this sample may be carry-over from other donors' samples.

A word on this clone: Other nucleotide sequences in the sample specify the same CDR3. Written as DNA, the CDR3 is TGTGCCAGCAGCTTAAGCGGCAGCACAGATACGCAGTATTTT. Translated: CASSLSGSTDTQYF. The V call is TRBV7-3, the J call TRBJ2-3; D is unclear. Germline CDR1 and CDR2: SGHTA and FQGTGA. The CDR3 extends over 14 amino acids. Trimming removed 1 base at V and 0 bases at J, with 5 bases between.

This clone was seen once. CDR3 nucleotide sequence: TGTGCCAGCAGTTTGCGGACAGGGTGGAGGATGAACACTGAAGCTTTCTTT. Translated: CASSLRTGWRMNTEAFF. The V gene is TRBV28, the J gene TRBJ1-1; 8 positions match TRBD1. The germline CDR1 and CDR2 sequences are MDHEN and SYDVKM. Trimming cost V 3 bases and J 0 bases; bases outside gene matches: 9. The CDR3 runs to 17 residues.

The sample holds a few counts of this clone. J is TRBJ2-7 and V is TRBV10-2; 9 positions match TRBD2. CDR1 WSHSY and CDR2 SAAADI come from the germline V gene. Germline trimming cut 6 bases from V and 5 bases from J; bases unmatched to any gene: 8. CDR3 size: 14 residues. The CDR3 coding sequence is TGCGCCAGCAGACCGGGACTAGCTACCCACGAGCAGTACTTC. Its protein product is CASRPGLATHEQYF.

This chain joins TRBV7-3 and TRBJ2-7; 10 nucleotides line up with TRBD1. V was clipped by 5 bases and J by 6 bases; unmatched bases: 7. CDR1 and CDR2 (germline): SGHTA, FQGTGA. The CDR3 runs 14 residues. The CDR3 nucleotides are TGTGCCAGCAGCCAGACAGGGGGCTCCCGCGAGCAGTACTTC. Encoded protein: CASSQTGGSREQYF. Full variable domain (remainder filled in from reference TRBV7-3 and TRBJ2-7): GAGVSQTPSNKVTEKGKYVELRCDPISGHTALYWYRQSLGQGPEFLIYFQGTGAADDSGLPNDRFFAVRPEGSVSTLKIQRTERGDSAVYLCASSQTGGSREQYFGPGTRLTVT.

The chain links TRBV5-1 to TRBJ2-3, with 10 bases identical to TRBD1. The CDR3 has 13 residues. V was clipped by 4 bases and J by 8 bases; unmatched bases: 4. CDR1 and CDR2 from the germline V gene are SGHRS and YFSETQ. The CDR3 here is CASSTGQGGTQYF. CDR3 in DNA: TGCGCCAGCAGCACCGGACAGGGGGGTACGCAGTATTTT.

V and J are TRBV29-1 and TRBJ2-3; the D is unclear. The CDR3 sequence is 13 residues long. Germline CDR1 is SQVTM and CDR2 is ANQGSEA. Trimming stripped 3 bases from V and 6 bases from J, with 13 bases between. In DNA form, the CDR3 reads TGCAGCGTTGAGCTGCCCACGGAGGATACGCAGTATTTT. Translating gives CSVELPTEDTQYF.

The rearrangement links TRBV7-2 to TRBJ1-1; no reliable D call. Trimming left V 9 bases short and J 2 bases short, with 13 bases between. This CDR3 contains 13 residues. Germline CDR1 is SGHTA and CDR2 is FQGNSA. DNA for the CDR3: TGTGCCAGTAGATACGACTCAAACACTGAAGCTTTCTTT. Amino acids: CASRYDSNTEAFF.

This chain uses TRBV5-1 with TRBJ2-3; the D gene is possibly TRBD1 (5 bases). CDR1 and CDR2 (germline): SGHRS, YFSETQ. Trimming cost V 4 bases and J 0 bases, with 12 bases left between them. The CDR3 loop spans 15 amino acids. CDR3 amino acids: CASSVDGASTDTQYF. The CDR3 coding sequence is TGCGCCAGCAGCGTGGATGGGGCCAGCACAGATACGCAGTATTTT. The full variable domain, completed using reference TRBV5-1 and TRBJ2-3, is KAGVTQTPRYLIKTRGQQVTLSCSPISGHRSVSWYQQTPGQGLQFLFEYFSETQRNKGNFPGRFSGRQFSNSRSEMNVSTLELGDSALYLCASSVDGASTDTQYFGPGTRLTVL.

The V and J genes are TRBV19 and TRBJ1-1, with 7 bases matching TRBD1. The CDR3 totals 16 residues. Germline CDR1 LNHDA, CDR2 SQIVND (reference sequence). Trimming took 3 bases from V and 0 from J; bases not matched to a gene: 7. CDR3 sequence reads: CASSMAGGDMNTEAFF. The CDR3 DNA is TGTGCCAGTAGTATGGCAGGGGGGGATATGAACACTGAAGCTTTCTTT.

CDR3 DNA sequence: TGCAGCGTTGAAAGCAGGGGCCTAACCTACGAGCAGTACTTC. The encoded protein is CSVESRGLTYEQYF. The rearrangement uses TRBV29-1 and TRBJ2-7; maybe TRBD1 (6 bases). CDR3 length: 14 amino acids. V lost 2 bases, J lost 2 bases, and 13 bases lay in between. The germline V gene has CDR1 SQVTM and CDR2 ANQGSEA.

V and J are TRBV10-3 and TRBJ2-2; D remains ambiguous. Trimming took 3 bases from V and 1 from J, leaving 3 bases between them. Germline lookup yields CDR1 ENHRY and CDR2 SYGVKD. This CDR3 comprises 13 residues. DNA of the CDR3: TGTGCCATCAGTGACAGGAACACCGGGGAGCTGTTTTTT. Residues: CAISDRNTGELFF.

The V gene is TRBV15, the J gene TRBJ2-1; 7 nucleotides align to TRBD1. J was trimmed by 4 bases and V by 1 base; bases with no gene match: 4. This CDR3 contains 15 residues. Per the germline V gene, CDR1 is LNHNV and CDR2 is YYDKDF (reference sequence). This CDR3 reads CATSRGRGFYNEQFF. In nucleotides, the CDR3 is TGTGCCACCAGCAGAGGCAGGGGGTTTTACAATGAGCAGTTCTTC.

A word on this clone: A much larger clone differs from this one at a single base, so this may be a read error. Within the sample, other DNA sequences also encode this same CDR3. J is TRBJ1-1 and V is TRBV10-3; no clear D gene. Germline V gene data show CDR1 as ENHRY and CDR2 as SYGVKD. Trimming shortened V by 6 bases and J by 4 bases, and 9 bases separated the two germline ends. The CDR3 has 12 amino acids. For the CDR3, the DNA is TGTGCCATCAGACGAGGCAGCACTGAAGCTTTCTTT. This gives the protein CAIRRGSTEAFF.

This clone has just one count. The chain uses TRBV4-2 and TRBJ2-3, with 16 bases lining up with TRBD2. CDR1 and CDR2 (germline): LGHNA, YNFKEQ. The CDR3 has 16 residues. V lost 5 bases to trimming and J lost 6 bases; unmatched junction nucleotides: 5. CDR3 coding DNA: TGTGCCAGCAGCTCGGGACTAGCGGGAGGGAGGGATACGCAGTATTTT. Protein sequence: CASSSGLAGGRDTQYF.

The count of this clone is one. CDR3 residues: CSVAVTGTLETQYF. CDR3 in DNA: TGCAGCGTTGCGGTGACAGGAACCTTAGAGACCCAGTACTTC. The V and J genes are TRBV29-1 and TRBJ2-5; D is perhaps TRBD1 (6 bases). Germline V gene data show CDR1 as SQVTM and CDR2 as ANQGSEA. The CDR3 has 14 residues. V was trimmed by 4 bases and J by 4 bases, leaving 16 bases between them. The full variable domain, in which reference TRBV29-1 and TRBJ2-5 provide the parts outside the CDR3, is SAVISQKPSRDICQRGTSLTIQCQVDSQVTMMFWYRQQPGQSLTLIATANQGSEATYESGFVIDKFPISRPNLTFSTLTVSNMSPEDSSIYLCSVAVTGTLETQYFGPGTRLLVL.

The chain employs TRBV5-1 and TRBJ2-2; D ambiguous. This CDR3 contains 17 residues. CDR1 SGHRS and CDR2 YFSETQ come from the germline V gene. The V gene lost 1 base and the J gene lost 3 bases, with 16 bases spanning the gap. The CDR3 nucleotides read TGCGCCAGCAGCTTGAAATTGGGTAGCAGATACACCGGGGAGCTGTTTTTT. It encodes CASSLKLGSRYTGELFF.

The V gene is TRBV27, the J gene TRBJ1-5; D gene unclear. Germline CDR1 MNHEY, CDR2 SMNVEV (reference sequence). This CDR3 has 14 residues. V gave up 7 bases and J gave up 9 bases, with 19 bases separating them. Here the CDR3 DNA reads TGTGCCAGCAACCCCAGGAACGGGGTCGGGCCCCAGCATTTT. Protein sequence: CASNPRNGVGPQHF.

The V call is TRBV6-1, the J call TRBJ2-2, with D perhaps TRBD2 (6 bases). V gave up 4 bases and J gave up 2 bases, with 8 bases separating them. This CDR3 spans 14 amino acids. CDR1 and CDR2 from the germline V gene are MNHNS and SASEGT. The CDR3 spells CASSAGVNTGELFF. CDR3 in DNA: TGTGCCAGCAGTGCGGGGGTCAACACCGGGGAGCTGTTTTTT.

V gene TRBV19 combines with J gene TRBJ1-5; D remains unclear. The CDR3 consists of 15 residues. Germline values: CDR1 LNHDA, CDR2 SQIVND (reference sequence). V lost 1 base and J lost 4, with 11 bases in between. The CDR3 nucleotides are TGTGCCAGTAGTATAGGTAGGTCCCGGAATCAGCCCCAGCATTTT. It encodes CASSIGRSRNQPQHF. Full variable domain (remainder filled in from reference TRBV19 and TRBJ1-5): DGGITQSPKYLFRKEGQNVTLSCEQNLNHDAMYWYRQDPGQGLRLIYYSQIVNDFQKGDIAEGYSVSREKKESFPLTVTSAQKNPTAFYLCASSIGRSRNQPQHFGDGTRLSIL.

The CDR3 nucleotides read TGTGCCAGCACCCAAGGCCCAGGGCACGGCTACACCTTC. As protein: CASTQGPGHGYTF. The rearrangement uses TRBV2 and TRBJ1-2, with D possibly TRBD1 on 5 matching bases. The CDR3 length is 13 residues. Trimming pared 7 bases from V and 8 bases from J, leaving 17 bases between. The germline CDR1 and CDR2 sequences are SNHLY and FYNNEI. The whole variable domain, remainder taken from reference TRBV2 and TRBJ1-2, is EPEVTQTPSHQVTQMGQEVILRCVPISNHLYFYWYRQILGQKVEFLVSFYNNEISEKSEIFDDQFSVERPDGSNFTLKIRSTKLEDSAMYFCASTQGPGHGYTFGSGTRLTVV.

The rearrangement uses TRBV5-1 and TRBJ1-6; no firm D call. With 4 bases removed from V and 8 bases from J, the gap between germline ends came to 19 bases. Germline V CDR1 and CDR2: SGHRS, YFSETQ. This CDR3 is 16 amino acids long. CDR3 in DNA: TGCGCCAGCAGCCCCGGGAGCGGTAAAATGGATTCACCCCTCCACTTT. Protein sequence: CASSPGSGKMDSPLHF.

The V gene is TRBV2, the J gene TRBJ2-5, with 12 bases identical to TRBD2. Germline loops: CDR1 SNHLY, CDR2 FYNNEI. CDR3 length: 15 amino acids. The V gene end was trimmed by 7 bases and the J gene end by 8 bases; junction bases not matched to a gene: 11. As DNA, the CDR3 is TGTGCCAGCAATCCTAGCGGGAGGGCAACGGGAACCCAGTACTTC. This sequence encodes CASNPSGRATGTQYF. The full variable domain, rest sourced from reference TRBV2 and TRBJ2-5, is EPEVTQTPSHQVTQMGQEVILRCVPISNHLYFYWYRQILGQKVEFLVSFYNNEISEKSEIFDDQFSVERPDGSNFTLKIRSTKLEDSAMYFCASNPSGRATGTQYFGPGTRLLVL.

Concerning this clone itself: The sample carries other DNA sequences with the same CDR3. The chain links TRBV7-3 to TRBJ1-1, with 7 nucleotides matching TRBD1. J gave up 4 bases and V 1 base, and 0 bases lay outside the gene matches. This CDR3 is built from 13 residues. From germline, CDR1 is SGHTA and CDR2 FQGTGA. The CDR3 here is CASSLRQGTEAFF. CDR3 bases: TGTGCCAGCAGCTTAAGACAGGGCACTGAAGCTTTCTTT.